This T cell receptor beta chain emerged from a study of beta chain features in type 1 diabetes. The CDR3 totals 14 residues. In germline, CDR1 is PRHDT, CDR2 FYEKMQ (reference sequence). V lost 2 bases to trimming and J lost 14 bases; unmatched junction nucleotides: 13. This clone was seen many times. Sequencing targeted expressed TCRB transcripts, as all isolated RNA had been reverse transcribed. For naive, central memory and regulatory T cell samples, reads averaged around 3.6 million. Using immunoSEQ multiplex PCR, the repertoire was profiled, and TCRdb retains in-frame clones only, with some absent. This sample has fewer than 250,000 clones, with over 12% found just once. It was via CD45RO/CCR7/CD25/CD127/CD95/CD27 that CD4+ naive, central memory, regulatory and stem cell-like memory cells were sorted.

This TCR derives from a woman between 40 and 55 years old in good health. The sample taken for sequencing was naive CD4+ T cells from blood. The chain links TRBV13 to TRBJ2-3, with TRBD2 matching over 7 bases. In DNA, the CDR3 is TGTGCCAGCAGCTTATCCATGGGCGGGGGAAGGGCGTATTTT. Protein product: CASSLSMGGGRAYF.